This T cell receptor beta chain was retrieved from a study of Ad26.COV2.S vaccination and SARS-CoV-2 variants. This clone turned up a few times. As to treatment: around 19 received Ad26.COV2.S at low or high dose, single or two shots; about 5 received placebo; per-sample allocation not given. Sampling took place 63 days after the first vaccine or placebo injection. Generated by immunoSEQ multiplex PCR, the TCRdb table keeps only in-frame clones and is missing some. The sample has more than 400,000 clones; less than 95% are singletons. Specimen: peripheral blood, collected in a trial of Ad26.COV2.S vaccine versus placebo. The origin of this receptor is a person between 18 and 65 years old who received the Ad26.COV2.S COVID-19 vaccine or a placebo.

In nucleotides, the CDR3 is TGTGCCAGTAGTATCAGGTGGGAGACCCAGTACTTC. Translating it yields CASSIRWETQYF. The V and J genes are TRBV19 and TRBJ2-5; unclear D gene. The CDR3 sequence is 12 residues long. Germline CDR1 and CDR2: LNHDA and SQIVND (reference sequence). V lost 3 bases and J 5 bases, leaving 7 bases between the germline ends.